The 4 T cell receptor beta chains in this list originate from one sample, sequenced in a study of T cells in Graves' hyperthyroidism and ophthalmopathy. It was RNA transcripts that yielded the amplified TCR beta CDR3 regions. HTBI primers were used for first-round RT-PCR of the TCR CDR3. TCRdb fed the multiplex PCR reads into MiXCR, producing one record per CDR3 protein. Of approximately 300,000 distinct CDR3 sequences in the sample, over 15% are singletons; the top ten hold over 45%. The sample taken for sequencing was blood. The receptors were sampled from a woman aged 60-75 years with Graves' ophthalmopathy.

This clonotype was counted at least ten times. This chain connects TRBV10-3 to TRBJ2-1; 7 bases are a match to TRBD2. Per germline, CDR1 ENHRY and CDR2 SYGVKD. CDR3 length: 15 residues. Trimming at V came to 6 bases and at J to 2 bases, leaving 7 bases not matched to a gene. The CDR3 sequence is CAIRSSSGTYNEQFF. CDR3 in DNA: TGTGCCATCAGGAGTTCTAGCGGAACCTACAATGAGCAGTTCTTC.

This clonotype was picked up many times. This chain connects TRBV7-9 to TRBJ1-3; D is perhaps TRBD1 (5 bases). The CDR3 has 15 residues. The germline V gene encodes CDR1 SEHNR and CDR2 FQNEAQ (reference sequence). The V end lost 6 bases, the J end lost 4 bases, and 16 bases lay between the germline ends. The CDR3 region is CASRPPWDGGNTIYF. CDR3 nucleotides: TGTGCCAGCAGGCCCCCGTGGGACGGAGGAAACACCATATATTTT.

This sequence joins TRBV7-6 and TRBJ2-2, with D perhaps TRBD2 (6 bases). The V end lost 1 base, the J end lost 4 bases, and 16 bases lay between the germline ends. CDR1 and CDR2 (germline): SGHVS, FNYEAQ. The CDR3 covers 17 residues. The CDR3 reads CASSLGGAGRITGELFF. CDR3 DNA sequence: TGTGCCAGCAGCTTAGGGGGTGCAGGGAGGATCACCGGGGAGCTGTTTTTT.

This clonotype occurred many times. The chain links TRBV10-3 to TRBJ2-7, with a tentative D call TRBD1 (7 bases). The CDR3 has 13 residues. Germline V CDR1 and CDR2: ENHRY, SYGVKD. V lost 4 bases and J 5 bases, leaving 12 bases between the germline ends. The CDR3 loop reads CAISVGRGDEQYF. For the CDR3, the DNA is TGTGCCATCAGTGTGGGCAGGGGGGACGAGCAGTACTTC.